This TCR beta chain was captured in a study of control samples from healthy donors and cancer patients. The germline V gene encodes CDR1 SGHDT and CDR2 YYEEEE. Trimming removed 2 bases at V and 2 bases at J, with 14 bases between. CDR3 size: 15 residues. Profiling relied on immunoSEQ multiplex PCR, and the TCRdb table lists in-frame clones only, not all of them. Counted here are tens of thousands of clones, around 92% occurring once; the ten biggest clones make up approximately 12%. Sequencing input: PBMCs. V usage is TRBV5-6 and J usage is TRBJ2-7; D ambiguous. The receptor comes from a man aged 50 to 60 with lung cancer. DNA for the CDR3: TGTGCCAGCAGCTTCGCCGGCTTCTCCCCCTACGAGCAGTACTTC. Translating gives CASSFAGFSPYEQYF.